The present T cell receptor beta chain was sequenced within a study of OX40 agonist ivuxolimab in advanced cancers. The wider study: Hepatocellular carcinoma, melanoma, renal cell or head and neck cancer affected the dose-escalation patients. Roughly two fifths of patients had received prior checkpoint inhibitor therapy. Study-level results: CD4+ and CD8+ blood T cells expanded clonally by week 6 at 0.1 to 3.0 mg/kg.

The protocol was immunoSEQ multiplex PCR, while the TCRdb copy is restricted to in-frame clones and leaves out a portion. The sample contains about 27,000 clones, roughly 80% of which appear only once. Autoimmune disease history or systemic immunosuppression led to patient exclusion. To note about this clone: Its antigen is unknown.

The sample in question was CD4+ or CD8+ T cells sorted from blood, obtained in a trial of the OX40 agonist ivuxolimab. This receptor was identified in an adult with an advanced solid tumor such as melanoma, head and neck, liver or kidney cancer.

Here the CDR3 DNA reads TGCAGCGTTCGGGGGGCGGGTGGCTACACCTTC. It encodes CSVRGAGGYTF. This chain uses TRBV29-1 with TRBJ1-2; the D gene is possibly TRBD1 (6 bases). Germline-derived CDR1 and CDR2 are SQVTM and ANQGSEA. This CDR3 region has 11 residues. Trimming cost V 5 bases and J 7 bases, with 11 bases left between them.